The 11 T cell receptor beta chains reported below all come from one sample, sequenced in a study of cytomegalovirus exposure and HLA in healthy donors. A multiplex PCR was run with 60 Vbeta primers and 13 Jbeta primers. Assay: immunoSEQ multiplex PCR; the TCRdb copy retains only in-frame clones and omits some. The sample holds about 130,000 clones. Sequences were obtained from PBMCs. These receptors originate from a woman between 55 and 75 years old in good health and CMV-seronegative.

The V call is TRBV7-9, the J call TRBJ2-3, with 9 bases identical to TRBD1. Germline trimming cut 2 bases from V and 3 bases from J; bases unmatched to any gene: 12. The CDR3 sequence is 18 residues long. CDR1 is SEHNR, CDR2 FQNEAQ, per germline (reference sequence). As DNA, the CDR3 is TGTGCCAGCAGCTTACGTGCAGTCGACAGGGGGGTAACAGATACGCAGTATTTT. It codes for CASSLRAVDRGVTDTQYF. The full variable domain, in which reference TRBV7-9 and TRBJ2-3 provide the parts outside the CDR3, is DTGVSQNPRHKITKRGQNVTFRCDPISEHNRLYWYRQTLGQGPEFLTYFQNEAQLEKSRLLSDRFSAERPKGSFSTLEIQRTEQGDSAMYLCASSLRAVDRGVTDTQYFGPGTRLTVL.

The V call is TRBV10-3, the J call TRBJ1-1; tentative D call: TRBD1 (6 bases). V was clipped by 2 bases and J by 1 base, with 11 bases between them. The CDR3 loop spans 15 amino acids. Germline CDR1 and CDR2: ENHRY and SYGVKD. CDR3 coding DNA: TGTGCCATCAGTGAGCCTCAGGGGCCGAACACTGAAGCTTTCTTT. As protein: CAISEPQGPNTEAFF.

This chain links TRBV4-1 with TRBJ1-1; D call uncertain. Trimming removed 2 bases from V and 6 bases from J, with 13 bases in between. The CDR3 has 14 amino acids. Germline assignment: CDR1 MGHRA and CDR2 YSYEKL. In DNA, the CDR3 is TGCGCCAGCAGCCAAAGTGTCGCGCGTTCTGAAGCTTTCTTT. It translates to CASSQSVARSEAFF.

The rearrangement joins TRBV5-1 to TRBJ2-1; TRBD2 agrees at 9 bases. Germline V gene sequence: CDR1 SGHRS, CDR2 YFSETQ. The length of the CDR3 is 16 residues. V was pared by 4 bases and J by 3 bases, with 8 bases of the junction left unmatched. CDR3 sequence: CASSLAGSGSYNEQFF. The CDR3, as DNA: TGCGCCAGCAGCCTGGCGGGTAGCGGGAGCTACAATGAGCAGTTCTTC. The variable domain in full, completed from reference TRBV5-1 and TRBJ2-1, reads KAGVTQTPRYLIKTRGQQVTLSCSPISGHRSVSWYQQTPGQGLQFLFEYFSETQRNKGNFPGRFSGRQFSNSRSEMNVSTLELGDSALYLCASSLAGSGSYNEQFFGPGTRLTVL.

The chain joins TRBV29-1 to TRBJ2-1; 7 bases are a match to TRBD1. This CDR3 has 14 amino acids. J gave up 4 bases and V 3 bases, and 6 bases lay outside the gene matches. The germline V gene encodes CDR1 SQVTM and CDR2 ANQGSEA. CDR3 in DNA: TGCAGCGTTGACGGACAGGCGGATTACAATGAGCAGTTCTTC. Amino acid sequence: CSVDGQADYNEQFF.

The J gene is TRBJ1-5, the V gene TRBV28; D may be TRBD1 (5 bases). Germline assignment: CDR1 MDHEN and CDR2 SYDVKM. V lost 5 bases and J 3 bases, leaving 11 bases between the germline ends. This CDR3 comprises 14 residues. The CDR3 coding sequence is TGTGCCAGCAGTGGGGGGTTAAACAATCAGCCCCAGCATTTT. This gives the protein CASSGGLNNQPQHF.

The chain has TRBV7-3 and TRBJ2-1, with TRBD2 matching over 11 bases. V trimming: 3 bases; J trimming: 6 bases; junction bases outside the gene matches: 4. Germline loops: CDR1 SGHTA, CDR2 FQGTGA. The CDR3 length is 15 residues. CDR3 region: CASSFSSGGLNEQFF. The CDR3 region has the DNA TGTGCCAGCAGCTTTTCTAGCGGGGGGCTCAATGAGCAGTTCTTC.

The chain employs TRBV18 and TRBJ1-5; 8 bases map to TRBD1. Germline V gene data show CDR1 as KGHSH and CDR2 as LQKENI. This CDR3 has 14 residues. With V trimmed by 8 bases and J by 3 bases, 6 bases remained unmatched. The CDR3 loop is CASQRQGNNQPQHF. The CDR3 DNA reads TGTGCCAGCCAGAGACAGGGGAACAATCAGCCCCAGCATTTT. Full variable domain (rest looked up from reference TRBV18 and TRBJ1-5): NAGVMQNPRHLVRRRGQEARLRCSPMKGHSHVYWYRQLPEEGLKFMVYLQKENIIDESGMPKERFSAEFPKEGPSILRIQQVVRGDSAAYFCASQRQGNNQPQHFGDGTRLSIL.

This clone is deemed medium-sized (0.01 to 0.1%) by its frequency. This chain connects TRBV4-1 to TRBJ2-1; 11 nucleotides line up with TRBD2. V was clipped by 4 bases and J by 9 bases; unmatched bases: 8. The CDR3 is made up of 15 amino acids. The germline CDR1 and CDR2 sequences are MGHRA and YSYEKL. The CDR3 nucleotides are TGCGCCAGCAGCCCCCCCGGGACTAGCGGACTTGAGCAGTTCTTC. Encoded protein: CASSPPGTSGLEQFF.

The genes are TRBV9 and TRBJ2-3; D perhaps matches TRBD2 (5 bases). V lost 0 bases and J lost 6, with 8 bases in between. Germline values: CDR1 SGDLS, CDR2 YYNGEE. The CDR3 contains 13 residues. The CDR3 region is CASSVGGPDTQYF. Here the CDR3 DNA reads TGTGCCAGCAGCGTAGGAGGGCCGGATACGCAGTATTTT.

For this clone: Mismatch with germline at one junction end may stem from a read error. V gene TRBV2 combines with J gene TRBJ2-7; 10 positions match TRBD2. Germline loops: CDR1 SNHLY, CDR2 FYNNEI. This CDR3 has 13 amino acids. CDR3 sequence: CASIPGLATEQYF. The CDR3, as DNA: TGTGCCAGCATCCCGGGACTAGCGACCGAGCAGTATTTC.